Listed below are T cell receptor beta chains from one sample, sequenced in a study of CD8 T cells in ankylosing spondylitis. From the 5' RACE reads, TCRdb called clonotypes with MiXCR, one entry per CDR3 protein. Here the sample spans roughly 490,000 distinct CDR3 sequences, over 4% being singletons. The sample comprised blood, either unsorted or a sorted T cell fraction (not recorded which). These receptors were collected from a male donor with ankylosing spondylitis. CDR3s include the opening cysteine and the closing phenylalanine or tryptophan. The D gene is left open where the match is weak. Size tells how often a clone was seen (once, few, many) or the class of an expanded clone, and some rows leave it out.

D gene,clone size,V gene,J gene,CDR3 protein,CDR3 DNA
-,many,TRBV28,TRBJ2-3,CASSTPSQGDTQYF,TGTGCCAGCAGTACCCCGTCCCAGGGAGATACGCAGTATTTT
-,many,TRBV5-1,TRBJ1-2,CASSLGRQHYGYTF,TGCGCCAGCAGCTTGGGACGACAGCACTATGGCTACACCTTC
-,many,TRBV12-3/TRBV12-4,TRBJ2-1,CASSRTGYNEQFF,TGTGCCAGCAGTCGCACAGGGTACAATGAGCAGTTCTTC
-,-,TRBV4-3,TRBJ2-6,CASSHAGSGANVLTF,TGCGCCAGCAGCCACGCAGGGTCTGGGGCCAACGTCCTGACTTTC
TRBD1,many,TRBV2,TRBJ2-3,CASTRDRATDTQYF,TGTGCCAGCACCCGGGACAGAGCCACAGATACGCAGTATTTT
-,many,TRBV28,TRBJ2-5,CASSLIGAQYF,TGTGCCAGCAGTTTAATCGGGGCCCAGTACTTC
-,many,TRBV20-1,TRBJ2-1,CSARPNRVSYNEQFF,TGCAGTGCTAGACCTAACAGAGTCTCCTACAATGAGCAGTTCTTC
TRBD1,many,TRBV20-1,TRBJ1-5,CSARAGTGLQPQHF,TGCAGTGCTAGGGCCGGGACAGGGCTCCAGCCCCAGCATTTT
TRBD2,few,TRBV5-1,TRBJ2-4,CASSPGGGTNIQYF,TGCGCCAGCAGCCCGGGGGGGGGCACAAACATTCAGTACTTC
-,many,TRBV7-8,TRBJ2-7,CASNEQRHLEQYF,TGTGCCAGCAACGAACAACGGCATCTCGAGCAGTACTTC
TRBD2,many,TRBV20-1,TRBJ2-7,CSGTRLAGVEQYF,TGCAGTGGGACCAGACTAGCGGGGGTCGAGCAGTACTTC
-,-,TRBV10-3,TRBJ2-4,CGTSDRPGTGTINIQYF,TGTGGCACCAGTGATCGTCCGGGAACAGGGACCATAAACATTCAGTACTTC
-,few,TRBV27,TRBJ2-5,CASSLLTSKTQYF,TGTGCCAGCAGTTTATTAACTTCAAAGACCCAGTACTTC
-,many,TRBV12-3/TRBV12-4,TRBJ2-3,CASSFGGLITDTQYF,TGTGCCAGCAGTTTTGGGGGCCTCATCACAGATACGCAGTATTTT
TRBD2,many,TRBV9,TRBJ2-3,CASSRLAGVGDTQYF,TGTGCCAGCTCCCGACTAGCGGGAGTGGGAGATACGCAGTATTTT
TRBD2,many,TRBV5-1,TRBJ2-3,CASSLAQTGGLTDTQYF,TGCGCCAGCAGCTTGGCCCAGACGGGGGGTCTTACAGATACGCAGTATTTT
-,many,TRBV5-1,TRBJ1-2,CASSLGDNYGYTF,TGTGCCAGCAGCTTGGGAGATAACTATGGCTACACCTTC
-,few,TRBV7-9,TRBJ1-1,CASSIRAPPRGAFF,TGTGCCAGCAGCATCCGGGCCCCACCCCGGGGAGCTTTCTTT
-,-,TRBV28,TRBJ1-2,CASILGGVDYGYTF,TGTGCCAGCATTCTAGGAGGGGTCGACTATGGCTACACCTTC
-,-,TRBV7-6,TRBJ2-5,CASSLAIWARTQETQYF,TGTGCCAGCAGCTTAGCTATTTGGGCTAGGACTCAAGAGACCCAGTACTTC
TRBD1,many,TRBV6-4,TRBJ1-1,CASSDPGGRKNTEAFF,TGTGCCAGCAGTGACCCAGGGGGTCGTAAAAACACTGAAGCTTTCTTT
TRBD1,many,TRBV5-5,TRBJ1-1,CASGSTGFWTEAFF,TGTGCCAGCGGGTCGACAGGGTTCTGGACTGAAGCTTTCTTT
-,many,TRBV12-3/TRBV12-4,TRBJ2-1,CASSPGAFYEQFF,TGTGCCAGCTCCCCAGGGGCGTTCTATGAGCAGTTCTTC
TRBD1,many,TRBV4-3,TRBJ2-7,CASSQNPTGDPRAEQYF,TGCGCCAGCAGCCAAAATCCTACAGGGGACCCCCGGGCCGAGCAGTACTTC
-,few,TRBV15,TRBJ2-5,CATSGLETQYF,TGTGCCACCTCTGGGCTGGAGACCCAGTACTTC
-,many,TRBV20-1,TRBJ2-2,CSARAPEAGELFF,TGCAGTGCTAGAGCTCCGGAGGCCGGGGAGCTGTTTTTT
-,many,TRBV4-3,TRBJ2-7,CASSQDWSSYEQYF,TGCGCCAGCAGCCAAGATTGGAGCTCCTACGAGCAGTACTTC
TRBD2,few,TRBV20-1,TRBJ2-1,CSAGGGGGYNEQFF,TGCAGTGCAGGCGGTGGCGGGGGATACAATGAGCAGTTCTTC
-,-,TRBV5-1,TRBJ2-5,CASSFTWVTGKETQYF,TGCGCCAGCAGCTTTACGTGGGTGACAGGTAAAGAGACCCAGTACTTC
TRBD2,many,TRBV28,TRBJ2-7,CASSFGVIAGPYEQYF,TGTGCCAGCAGTTTTGGGGTAATAGCGGGGCCTTACGAGCAGTACTTC
-,few,TRBV6-5,TRBJ1-3,CASSYGSRVSGNTIYF,TGTGCCAGCAGTTACGGTAGCAGGGTCTCTGGAAACACCATATATTTT
-,many,TRBV20-1,TRBJ1-2,CSAREGGYYGYTF,TGCAGTGCTAGAGAAGGGGGGTACTATGGCTACACCTTC
-,many,TRBV20-1,TRBJ2-5,CSATDGRETQYF,TGCAGTGCTACGGACGGGAGAGAGACCCAGTACTTC